This T cell receptor (beta chain) was retrieved from a study of shared clonotypes between healthy human individuals. General observations from the study: Clonotypes shared by all four donors outscored non-shared clonotypes in generation probability. Naive subsets, compared against memory subsets, generally had larger estimated richness values. Incompleteness in sorted-subset sequencing, despite large depth, was shown by rarefaction.

The assay was immunoSEQ multiplex PCR, and TCRdb's table has in-frame clones only and misses some. The sample lists a few million clones; 85% to 95% were seen once. Germline V lookup: CDR1 SQVTM, CDR2 ANQGSEA. The CDR3 spans 11 residues. V was clipped by 7 bases and J by 11 bases, with 15 bases between them. With regard to this clone: Its matching antigen is unknown.

The chain uses TRBV29-1 and TRBJ1-5, with D possibly matching TRBD1 (5 bases). Sequenced: naive CD4+ T cells from PBMCs. Subset given: CD45RA+ positively selected. The TCR sequence derives from a young man in good health. Some clones in this sample may be carry-over from other donors' samples. The CDR3 region is CSAKGVGAQHF. Here the CDR3 DNA reads TGCAGCGCTAAAGGGGTTGGAGCCCAGCATTTT.